This T cell receptor (beta chain) came from a study of T-cell memory formation after mild COVID-19. Study-level results: Among contracting clones, CD4+ were mainly CM/EM and CD8+ enriched in EMRA.

This clonotype appeared a few times. Its antigen is undetermined. The CDR3 covers 15 residues. J gave up 1 base and V 4 bases, and 3 bases lay outside the gene matches. Germline CDR1 is KGHDR and CDR2 is SFDVKD. TCRdb re-called the 5' RACE reads through MiXCR, storing one row per CDR3 protein. Among 44,000 or so distinct CDR3 sequences listed, approximately 9.6% were seen once. The source is an adult woman who had mild COVID-19 (a few samples of this study predate the infection). Cell type and time point are not known. The source material was PBMCs or a T cell subset sorted from them (not recorded which). The chain uses TRBV24-1 and TRBJ2-3; the match to TRBD2 covers 8 bases. Here the CDR3 reads CATSELAGRTDTQYF. The CDR3 nucleotides read TGTGCCACCAGTGAGTTAGCGGGACGCACAGATACGCAGTATTTT.